This TCR beta chain was identified during a study of CD8+ T cells in alopecia areata. Looking at the study overall: Affected scalp percentage gauged treated patients' severity.

Treatment here: oral pan-JAK inhibitor, 5-10 mg twice daily. Sequencing used cDNA as its template, made by extracting RNA and reverse transcribing it. Libraries were prepared by immunoSEQ multiplex PCR; TCRdb keeps only in-frame clonotypes and omits some of them. The data show some 170,000 clones, around 58% seen once. V shed 5 bases, J shed 0 bases, and the junction held 6 bases outside the gene matches. The germline V gene has CDR1 SGHRS and CDR2 YFSETQ. This CDR3 has 15 residues. This clone was seen a handful of times. Its target is unknown. Study outcomes and limitations: For lesional scalp, especially alopecia totalis/universalis, clonality was higher than in normal scalp.

The origin of this receptor is a human donor with alopecia areata. The starting material was CD4+ T cells sorted from blood, obtained at roughly week 55, from a patient treated with tofacitinib. The rearrangement joins TRBV5-1 to TRBJ2-7, with TRBD1 matching 9 bases. DNA for the CDR3: TGCGCCAGCAGACGGACAGGGGCCCTCTCCTACGAGCAGTACTTC. It translates to CASRRTGALSYEQYF.